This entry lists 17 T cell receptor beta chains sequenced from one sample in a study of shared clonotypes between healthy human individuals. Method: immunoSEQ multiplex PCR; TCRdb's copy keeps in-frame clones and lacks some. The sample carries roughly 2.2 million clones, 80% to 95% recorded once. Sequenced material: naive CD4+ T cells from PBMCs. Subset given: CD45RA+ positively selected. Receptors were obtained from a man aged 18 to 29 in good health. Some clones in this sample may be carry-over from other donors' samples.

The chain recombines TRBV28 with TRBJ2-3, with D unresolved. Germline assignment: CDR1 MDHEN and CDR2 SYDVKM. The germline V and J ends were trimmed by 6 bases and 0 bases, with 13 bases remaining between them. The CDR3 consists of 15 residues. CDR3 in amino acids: CASSQLVTSTDTQYF. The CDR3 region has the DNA TGTGCCAGCAGCCAGCTCGTAACTAGCACAGATACGCAGTATTTT. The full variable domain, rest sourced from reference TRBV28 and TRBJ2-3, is DVKVTQSSRYLVKRTGEKVFLECVQDMDHENMFWYRQDPGLGLRLIYFSYDVKMKEKGDIPEGYSVSREKKERFSLILESASTNQTSMYLCASSQLVTSTDTQYFGPGTRLTVL.

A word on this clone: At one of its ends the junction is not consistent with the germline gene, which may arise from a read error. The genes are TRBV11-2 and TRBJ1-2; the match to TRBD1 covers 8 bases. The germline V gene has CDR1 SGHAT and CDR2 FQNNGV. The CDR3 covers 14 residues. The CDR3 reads CASSLDLGQGLAAF. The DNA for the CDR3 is TGTGCCAGCAGCTTAGATCTTGGACAGGGATTGGCGGCCTTC. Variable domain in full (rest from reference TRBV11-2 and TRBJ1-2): EAGVAQSPRYKIIEKRQSVAFWCNPISGHATLYWYQQILGQGPKLLIQFQNNGVVDDSQLPKDRFSAERLKGVDSTLKIQPAKLEDSAVYLCASSLDLGQGLAAFGSGTRLTVV.

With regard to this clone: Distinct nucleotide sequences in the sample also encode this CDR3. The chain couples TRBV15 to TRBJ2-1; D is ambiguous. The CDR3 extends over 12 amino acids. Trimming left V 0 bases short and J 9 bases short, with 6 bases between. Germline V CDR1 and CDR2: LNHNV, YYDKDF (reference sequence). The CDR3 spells CATSRDKGEQFF. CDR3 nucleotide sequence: TGTGCCACCAGCAGAGATAAGGGTGAGCAGTTCTTC.

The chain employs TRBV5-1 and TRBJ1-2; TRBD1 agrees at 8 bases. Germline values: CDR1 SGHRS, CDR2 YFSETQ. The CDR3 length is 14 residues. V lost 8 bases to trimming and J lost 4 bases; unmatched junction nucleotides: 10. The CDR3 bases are TGCGCCAGGGAAGGACAGGGTGAGGCCTATGGCTACACCTTC. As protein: CAREGQGEAYGYTF.

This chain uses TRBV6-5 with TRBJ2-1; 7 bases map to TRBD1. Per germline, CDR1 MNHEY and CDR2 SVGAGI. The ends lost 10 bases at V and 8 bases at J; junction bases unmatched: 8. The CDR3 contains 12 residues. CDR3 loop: CATSAQGDEQFF. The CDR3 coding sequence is TGTGCCACCTCAGCTCAGGGGGATGAGCAGTTCTTC.

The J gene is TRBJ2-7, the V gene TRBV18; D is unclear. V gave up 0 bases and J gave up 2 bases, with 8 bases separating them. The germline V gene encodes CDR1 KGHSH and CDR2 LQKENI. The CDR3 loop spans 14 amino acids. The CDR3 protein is CASSPPTQTYEQYF. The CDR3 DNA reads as TGTGCCAGCTCACCACCGACGCAGACCTACGAGCAGTACTTC.

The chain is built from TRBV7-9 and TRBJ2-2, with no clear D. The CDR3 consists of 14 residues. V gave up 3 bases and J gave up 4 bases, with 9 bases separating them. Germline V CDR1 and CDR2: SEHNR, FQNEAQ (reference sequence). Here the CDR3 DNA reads TGTGCCAGCAGCTTTGGCCAGACCACCGGGGAGCTGTTTTTT. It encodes CASSFGQTTGELFF.

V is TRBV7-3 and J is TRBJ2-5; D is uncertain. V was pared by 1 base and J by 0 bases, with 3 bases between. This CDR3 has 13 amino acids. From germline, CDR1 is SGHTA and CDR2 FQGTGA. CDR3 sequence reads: CASSLIDQETQYF. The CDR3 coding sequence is TGTGCCAGCAGCTTAATAGACCAAGAGACCCAGTACTTC. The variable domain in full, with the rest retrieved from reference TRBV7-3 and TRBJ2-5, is GAGVSQTPSNKVTEKGKYVELRCDPISGHTALYWYRQSLGQGPEFLIYFQGTGAADDSGLPNDRFFAVRPEGSVSTLKIQRTERGDSAVYLCASSLIDQETQYFGPGTRLLVL.

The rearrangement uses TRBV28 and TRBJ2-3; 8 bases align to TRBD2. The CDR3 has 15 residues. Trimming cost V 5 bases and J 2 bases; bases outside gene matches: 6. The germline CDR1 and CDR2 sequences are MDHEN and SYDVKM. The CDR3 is CASSAPGGDTDTQYF. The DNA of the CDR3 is TGTGCCAGCAGTGCCCCCGGGGGGGACACAGATACGCAGTATTTT.

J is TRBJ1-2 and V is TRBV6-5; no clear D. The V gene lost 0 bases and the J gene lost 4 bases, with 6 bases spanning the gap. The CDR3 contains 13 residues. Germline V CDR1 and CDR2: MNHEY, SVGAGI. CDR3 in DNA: TGTGCCAGCAGTTACTCCGAGAGCTATGGCTACACCTTC. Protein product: CASSYSESYGYTF.

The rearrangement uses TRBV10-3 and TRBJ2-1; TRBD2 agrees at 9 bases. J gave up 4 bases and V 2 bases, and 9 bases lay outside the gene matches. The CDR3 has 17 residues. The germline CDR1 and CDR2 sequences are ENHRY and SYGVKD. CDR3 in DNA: TGTGCCATCAGTGAGAAGGGTAGCGGGAGTTTGTACAATGAGCAGTTCTTC. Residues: CAISEKGSGSLYNEQFF.

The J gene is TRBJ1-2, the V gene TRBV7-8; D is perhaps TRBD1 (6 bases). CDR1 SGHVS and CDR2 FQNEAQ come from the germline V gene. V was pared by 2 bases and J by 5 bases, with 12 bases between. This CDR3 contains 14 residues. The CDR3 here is CASSLNRAAYGYTF. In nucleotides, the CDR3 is TGTGCCAGCAGCTTAAACAGGGCAGCATATGGCTACACCTTC.

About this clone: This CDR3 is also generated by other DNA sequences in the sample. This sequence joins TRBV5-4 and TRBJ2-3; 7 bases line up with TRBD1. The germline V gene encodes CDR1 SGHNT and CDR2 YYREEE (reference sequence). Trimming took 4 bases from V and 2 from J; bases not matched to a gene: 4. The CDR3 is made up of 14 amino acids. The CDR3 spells CASSLGTATDTQYF. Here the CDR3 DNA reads TGTGCCAGCAGCCTTGGGACAGCCACAGATACGCAGTATTTT.

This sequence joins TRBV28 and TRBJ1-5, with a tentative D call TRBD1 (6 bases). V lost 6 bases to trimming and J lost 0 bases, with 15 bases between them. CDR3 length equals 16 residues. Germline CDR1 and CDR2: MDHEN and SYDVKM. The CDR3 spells CASRLLGTLSNQPQHF. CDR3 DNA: TGTGCCAGCAGGTTACTGGGGACACTTAGCAATCAGCCCCAGCATTTT.

CDR3 sequence: CASSVDPYSYEQYF. In nucleotides, the CDR3 is TGTGCCAGCAGTGTGGACCCTTACTCCTACGAGCAGTACTTC. The chain carries TRBV6-5 and TRBJ2-7; D unresolved. The V and J ends lost 5 bases and 0 bases respectively, with 11 bases between them. CDR3 size: 14 residues. The germline V gene encodes CDR1 MNHEY and CDR2 SVGAGI.

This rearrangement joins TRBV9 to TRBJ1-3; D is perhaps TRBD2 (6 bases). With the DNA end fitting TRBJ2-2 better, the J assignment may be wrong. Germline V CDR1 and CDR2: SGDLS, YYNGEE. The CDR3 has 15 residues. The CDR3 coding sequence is TGTGCCAGCAGCGTATACGGGGGGAACACCGGGGAGCTGTTTTTT. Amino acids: CASSVYGGNTGELFF.

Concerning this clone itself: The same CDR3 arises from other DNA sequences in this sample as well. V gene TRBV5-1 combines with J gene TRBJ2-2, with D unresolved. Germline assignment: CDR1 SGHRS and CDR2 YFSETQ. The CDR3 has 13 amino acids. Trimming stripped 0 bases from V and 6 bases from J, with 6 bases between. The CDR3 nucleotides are TGCGCCAGCAGCTTGGAGGGATCCGGGGAGCTGTTTTTT. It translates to CASSLEGSGELFF.